This T cell receptor beta chain is from a study of a mutant IDH1 vaccine in newly diagnosed glioma. Whole-study context: Patients under treatment included around 60% males and approximately 40% females and had a mean age of approximately 40 years. Patients were pretreated with radiotherapy, temozolomide, or both, mostly both.

Data came from immunoSEQ multiplex PCR; TCRdb stores just in-frame clones and leaves some out. The sample has about 64,000 clones, roughly 84% seen once. Worth noting for this clone: Its cognate antigen is unknown.

Time point denoted: week 23, last vaccination. Each dose delivered 300 ug of mutant IDH1 20-mer peptide subcutaneously with imiquimod. Astrocytomas that were new, WHO grade 3 or 4, IDH1-mutant and ATRX-lost were present in the donors. Trimming removed 4 bases from V and 5 bases from J, with 20 bases in between. Per the germline V gene, CDR1 is MNHEY and CDR2 is SVGAGI. The CDR3 length is 16 residues. This receptor was taken from a man in his thirties or forties with glioma. The rearrangement joins TRBV6-5 to TRBJ1-1; no clear D. The sequencing here drew on PBMCs, taken from a glioma patient whose treatment included an IDH1 peptide vaccine. In nucleotides, the CDR3 is TGTGCCAGCAGTTTCCTCAGGCGACTCGCCCCTACTGAAGCTTTCTTT. Translation: CASSFLRRLAPTEAFF.